This T cell receptor beta chain was profiled in a study of post-analysis software for immune sequencing data. Study overall: Multiple sclerosis in the patients followed relapsing-remitting, secondary progressive and progressive-relapsing courses.

The study's findings and limits: F-measure co-clustering was strong for batch-matched samples. The normalized Chao1 diversity of multiple sclerosis patients was significantly lower than that of controls. Controls showed lower frequencies than patients for four to six TRBV segments, and TRBV5-6, TRBV5-1 and TRBV20-1 were among these.

The TCR beta cDNA libraries contained unique molecular identifiers. TCRdb re-derived calls from the PCR reads in MiXCR, one entry per CDR3 protein. Among about half a million distinct CDR3 sequences listed, 45% were seen once. Comments on this clonotype: Its antigen is as yet unknown.

Germline CDR1 is SGHTA and CDR2 is FQGNSA. J was trimmed by 1 base and V by 5 bases; bases with no gene match: 2. The CDR3 has 14 residues. This TCR was sampled from a girl aged 10 to 17 with multiple sclerosis. V gene TRBV7-2 combines with J gene TRBJ1-1, with 9 bases lining up with TRBD1. Sequencing was performed on blood. The CDR3 region is CASSMTGGNTEAFF. CDR3 in DNA: TGTGCCAGCAGCATGACAGGGGGGAACACTGAAGCTTTCTTT.